A selection of T cell receptor beta chains follows, all from one sample in a study of T and B cells in COVID-19 patients. TCRdb passed the multiplex PCR reads through MiXCR, listing each CDR3 protein once. The sample lists about 11,000 distinct CDR3 sequences, approximately 35% occurring once. The sample taken for sequencing was blood. Every receptor here comes from a human donor with active COVID-19. Both conserved end residues are part of each CDR3. Each record gives: clone size, CDR3 length, V gene, CDR3 protein. Only some rows state a clone size, as once, few, many or a class for expanded clones.

few 14 TRBV10-3 CAISEGVGGGEAFF
- 14 TRBV7-6 CASSALETSGELFF
- 15 TRBV20-1 CSAREPTGGAGELFF
- 15 TRBV20-1 CSAPLLAGTPGEQYF
- 17 TRBV29-1 CSVEDSLTAGGYNEQFF
- 14 TRBV18 CASSPQGAPNEQFF
medium-sized 15 TRBV19 CASSGYHSGANVLTF
- 18 TRBV12-3/TRBV12-4 CASSLGTGGALGNEKLFF
- 12 TRBV6-1 CASSEALGEQYF
- 14 TRBV19 CASSPGTISTEAFF
medium-sized 15 TRBV7-2 CASSGGTGWDQPQHF
- 14 TRBV6-5 CASSSSGGQETQYF
- 14 TRBV29-1 CSVDTGTEHNEQFF
medium-sized 16 TRBV15 CATSRDVGIRTDTQYF
- 17 TRBV5-5 CASSLVQTGASYNEQFF
- 14 TRBV7-9 CASSLVSGNYGYTF
few 17 TRBV5-1 CASSDTVRGASTDTQYF
- 15 TRBV6-5 CASNPERGRTGELFF
few 15 TRBV10-1 CASSESLGQSYGYTF
few 15 TRBV19 CASSIQGAPNQPQHF
- 14 TRBV19 CASSNPQGTQPQHF
- 15 TRBV12-3/TRBV12-4 CASSSRDRGGNEQFF
- 15 TRBV11-1 CASSPRQSLKETQYF
- 15 TRBV6-1 CASSSGRLPGNTIYF
- 14 TRBV5-1 CASSDGQGYYGYTF
few 14 TRBV5-6 CASRTGTSTDTQYF
- 14 TRBV29-1 CSVSHGQGGPEAFF
medium-sized 14 TRBV29-1 CSVEGTGGTDTQYF
- 15 TRBV15 CATSRDRGPNTEAFF
- 14 TRBV6-5 CASSLGTGNEKLFF
- 14 TRBV12-3/TRBV12-4 CASSLTGINSPLHF
- 15 TRBV27 CASSLSNRGNYGYTF
- 13 TRBV7-6 CASRRDSQDTQYF
medium-sized 18 TRBV19 CASSPSGTVSSGANVLTF
- 14 TRBV4-2 CASSQDSSTDTQYF
medium-sized 16 TRBV19 CASSTGTSGYTGELFF
- 13 TRBV6-5 CASRGWKYYGYTF
- 16 TRBV12-5 CASGLGLGSDPDTQYF
medium-sized 16 TRBV11-1 CASSLEGGLDNSPLHF
- 15 TRBV7-6 CASSLGQGAGEKLFF
few 12 TRBV29-1 CSVEMPNTEAFF